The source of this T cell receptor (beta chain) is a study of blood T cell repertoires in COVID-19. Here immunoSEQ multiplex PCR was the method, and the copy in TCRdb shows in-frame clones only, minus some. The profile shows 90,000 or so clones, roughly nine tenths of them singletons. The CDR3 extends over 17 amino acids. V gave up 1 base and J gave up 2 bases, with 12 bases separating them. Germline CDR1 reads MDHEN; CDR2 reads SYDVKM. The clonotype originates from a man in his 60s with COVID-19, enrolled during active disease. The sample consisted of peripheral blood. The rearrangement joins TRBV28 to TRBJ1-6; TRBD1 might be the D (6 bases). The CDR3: CASSLYTGMAYNSPLHF. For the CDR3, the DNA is TGTGCCAGCAGTTTATACACAGGGATGGCCTATAATTCACCCCTCCACTTT.